This paragraph reports one TCR beta chain. Its target is not known. The sample originates from a study of cytomegalovirus exposure and HLA in healthy donors. Study observations and caveats: An analysis was carried out at a later point. It showed that HLA-associated TCR beta chains were more clonally expanded than equally common non-associated chains. According to a later analysis, donors in an Asian-associated ancestry cluster reportedly had fewer N-insertions than the roughly 670-donor mean. A previous analysis found most TCR beta V segments productive roughly 87% or roughly 30% of the time.

Germline V lookup: CDR1 SEHNR, CDR2 FQNEAQ (reference sequence). Deletions cut 5 bases from V and 2 bases from J, with 13 bases between. The CDR3 contains 15 residues. Both 60 Vbeta primers and 13 Jbeta primers went into the PCR. Clones were read by immunoSEQ multiplex PCR, and TCRdb kept only the in-frame ones, dropping some. This sample has around 170,000 clones; around 82% occur once, and the top ten carry about 0.39%. Nominal health characterized the donors when sampled, though unrecorded immune exposures were likely. J is TRBJ2-1 and V is TRBV7-9; D possibly corresponds to TRBD2 (5 bases). This receptor was taken from a boy aged 2 to 10 in good health and CMV-seronegative. The sample comprised PBMCs. The CDR3 region is CASSPYTGTYNEQFF. In nucleotides, the CDR3 is TGTGCCAGCAGCCCCTATACCGGGACCTACAATGAGCAGTTCTTC.